This T cell receptor beta chain was sequenced for a study of T cells after yellow fever vaccination. Study-wide results and limits: Of the clonotypes, a small share occurred in both CD4 and CD8 compartments. Repertoires sorted by FACS could include abundant clonotypes that are contaminants from the bulk population. Post-booster samples contained most primary-vaccination clones (approximately 96% CD4, around 88% CD8).

Trimming took off 5 bases at V and 5 bases at J, with 9 bases between the two ends. This CDR3 has 12 residues. CDR1 SGHVS and CDR2 FNYEAQ come from the germline V gene. For this clonotype: As yet, its antigen is unknown.

The study made its TCR cDNA through 5'RACE template switching. That step introduced a universal primer site along with UMIs. TCRdb called the 5' RACE reads again in MiXCR, with one record for every CDR3 protein. The sample consists of nearly 550,000 distinct CDR3 sequences, roughly 19% of them appearing once. This rearrangement joins TRBV7-6 to TRBJ2-5, with D possibly being TRBD1 (5 bases). This sample comprised PBMCs, obtained 15 days after the yellow fever booster vaccination. The sequence derives from a young man who received the YFV17D yellow fever vaccine. The CDR3 region has the DNA TGTGCCAGCAGCCAACAGGTGGAGACCCAGTACTTC. This sequence encodes CASSQQVETQYF.